The 22 T cell receptor beta chains in this list originate from one sample, sequenced in a study of blood T cell repertoires in COVID-19. TCRdb keeps only in-frame clones here, not all; method: immunoSEQ multiplex PCR. This table holds roughly 360,000 clones, 87% found once. Sequenced material: PBMCs or T cells enriched from blood (not recorded which). The receptors originated from a man aged 30 to 39 who had recovered from COVID-19.

The chain combines TRBV9 with TRBJ1-2; 8 bases are a match to TRBD1. The CDR3 length is 15 residues. Germline V lookup: CDR1 SGDLS, CDR2 YYNGEE. After removal of 4 bases from V and 3 bases from J, the junction contained 8 bases not matched to a gene. CDR3 protein: CASSPTKGQDYGYTF. The CDR3 DNA is TGTGCCAGCAGCCCAACGAAGGGACAGGACTATGGCTACACCTTC. The entire variable domain, with the rest obtained from reference TRBV9 and TRBJ1-2, is as follows: DSGVTQTPKHLITATGQRVTLRCSPRSGDLSVYWYQQSLDQGLQFLIQYYNGEERAKGNILERFSAQQFPDLHSELNLSSLELGDSALYFCASSPTKGQDYGYTFGSGTRLTVV.

The chain recombines TRBV30 with TRBJ1-1; D possibly corresponds to TRBD1 (6 bases). V dropped 7 bases and J dropped 7 bases, with 13 bases sitting between them. There are 11 residues in the CDR3. Germline CDR1 GTSNPN, CDR2 SVGIG (reference sequence). CDR3: CASGQRVEAFF. The DNA of the CDR3 is TGTGCCTCCGGACAGAGAGTTGAAGCTTTCTTT.

This rearrangement joins TRBV19 to TRBJ1-5; perhaps TRBD1 as D (6 bases). Trimming removed 3 bases at V and 3 bases at J, with 21 bases between. CDR1 is LNHDA and CDR2 is SQIVND in the germline V gene (reference sequence). This CDR3 has 18 residues. As DNA, the CDR3 is TGTGCCAGTAGTATTGGACAGAACCAATGGTTAAACAATCAGCCCCAGCATTTT. As protein: CASSIGQNQWLNNQPQHF.

As concerns this clone: Other nucleotide sequences in the sample specify the same CDR3. The chain has TRBV12-3 or TRBV12-4 and TRBJ1-5; no firm D call. The CDR3 is made up of 13 amino acids. Trimming shortened V by 1 base and J by 6 bases, and 7 bases separated the two germline ends. CDR3 region: CASSLGGSQPQHF. The CDR3 nucleotides are TGTGCCAGCAGTTTAGGAGGTAGTCAGCCCCAGCATTTT.

The chain combines TRBV30 with TRBJ1-5, with a possible D match to TRBD1 (5 bases). The germline gives CDR1 GTSNPN, CDR2 SVGIG (reference sequence). The V gene lost 0 bases and the J gene lost 7 bases, with 13 bases spanning the gap. This CDR3 spans 14 amino acids. CDR3 loop: CAWSVRGGKQPQHF. The CDR3 DNA reads as TGTGCCTGGAGTGTACGTGGGGGGAAACAGCCCCAGCATTTT.

This clone has more than one count but fewer than ten. The chain has TRBV11-2 and TRBJ1-6; a weak D match, TRBD1 (6 bases). CDR1 and CDR2 (germline): SGHAT, FQNNGV. Trimming took off 3 bases at V and 8 bases at J, with 14 bases between the two ends. The CDR3 is 15 amino acids. CDR3: CASSLRGPRYSPLHF. As DNA, the CDR3 is TGTGCCAGCAGCTTGCGGGGGCCAAGGTATTCACCCCTCCACTTT.

The chain combines TRBV5-8 with TRBJ2-3, with TRBD2 identical over 8 bases. The germline gives CDR1 SGHTS, CDR2 YDEGEE. This CDR3 spans 16 amino acids. After removal of 2 bases from V and 1 base from J, the junction contained 6 bases not matched to a gene. The CDR3, as DNA: TGTGCCAGCAGCTTTTCAGCGGGGGTGGGCACAGATACGCAGTATTTT. This sequence encodes CASSFSAGVGTDTQYF.

This clone turned up a few times. This sequence joins TRBV5-1 and TRBJ1-2; D unresolved. V gave up 1 base and J gave up 6 bases, with 16 bases separating them. Germline V gene lookup returns CDR1 SGHRS and CDR2 YFSETQ. The CDR3 is made up of 15 amino acids. CDR3 amino acids: CASSLLGPTRNGYTF. The CDR3 region has the DNA TGCGCCAGCAGCTTGCTGGGCCCTACTAGAAATGGCTACACCTTC. The variable domain in full, completed from reference TRBV5-1 and TRBJ1-2, reads KAGVTQTPRYLIKTRGQQVTLSCSPISGHRSVSWYQQTPGQGLQFLFEYFSETQRNKGNFPGRFSGRQFSNSRSEMNVSTLELGDSALYLCASSLLGPTRNGYTFGSGTRLTVV.

Note on this clone: Other DNA sequences of this sample code for an identical CDR3. CDR3 region: CASSYESSSYNSPLHF. CDR3 bases: TGTGCCAGCAGTTACGAGTCGAGCTCCTATAATTCACCCCTCCACTTT. This chain connects TRBV6-5 to TRBJ1-6, with D unresolved. V dropped 2 bases and J dropped 0 bases, with 8 bases sitting between them. Looked up from germline, CDR1 is MNHEY and CDR2 is SVGAGI. The CDR3 totals 16 residues.

The count of this clone is one. The gene calls are TRBV10-3 and TRBJ1-1, with 12 bases identical to TRBD1. V lost 2 bases, J lost 0 bases, and 4 bases stayed unmatched. CDR1 ENHRY and CDR2 SYGVKD come from the germline V gene. There are 17 residues in the CDR3. The CDR3 sequence is CAISERDRGRMNTEAFF. The CDR3 coding sequence is TGTGCCATCAGTGAGAGGGACAGGGGGCGCATGAACACTGAAGCTTTCTTT.

The chain joins TRBV25-1 to TRBJ1-2; D might be TRBD1 (5 bases). The V end lost 6 bases, the J end lost 7 bases, and 15 bases lay between the germline ends. Per germline, CDR1 MGHDK and CDR2 SYGVNS. CDR3 length equals 13 residues. This chain's CDR3 is CASSDNRFPGYTF. The CDR3 bases are TGTGCCAGCAGCGATAACAGGTTTCCTGGCTACACCTTC.

This chain connects TRBV28 to TRBJ2-7; 7 nucleotides align to TRBD1. With V trimmed by 3 bases and J by 5 bases, 7 bases remained unmatched. CDR1 is MDHEN, CDR2 SYDVKM, per germline. This CDR3 has 14 amino acids. CDR3 loop: CASSFRGRINEQYF. The CDR3 DNA sequence: TGTGCCAGCAGTTTTAGGGGGCGCATTAACGAGCAGTACTTC.

As regards this clone: One end of the junction does not line up with germline, which may come from a read error. The chain has TRBV7-7 and TRBJ2-5, with 11 positions matching TRBD2. This CDR3 spans 15 amino acids. Germline V CDR1 and CDR2: SSHAT, FNYEAQ (reference sequence). Here the CDR3 DNA reads TGTGCTAGCAGCACCGGGACTAGCGGTAAAGAGACCCAGTACTTC. It translates to CASSTGTSGKETQYF.

Comments on this clone: The same CDR3 is also encoded by other DNA sequences in this sample. The rearrangement joins TRBV12-3 or TRBV12-4 to TRBJ2-7, with D possibly matching TRBD2 (6 bases). The V gene lost 6 bases and the J gene lost 1 base, with 10 bases spanning the gap. The CDR3 length is 13 residues. In DNA form, the CDR3 reads TGTGCCAGCAGCCTTAGCGGATCCTACGAGCAGTACTTC. Protein sequence: CASSLSGSYEQYF.

V usage is TRBV18 and J usage is TRBJ1-2; D gene ambiguous. The length of the CDR3 is 14 residues. Germline values: CDR1 KGHSH, CDR2 LQKENI. The V end lost 6 bases, the J end lost 5 bases, and 16 bases lay between the germline ends. The chain's CDR3 is CASSLSGVPYGYTF. CDR3 DNA sequence: TGTGCCAGCTCCCTTTCCGGGGTTCCTTATGGCTACACCTTC.

This sequence joins TRBV10-3 and TRBJ1-1, with 9 positions matching TRBD1. Per germline, CDR1 ENHRY and CDR2 SYGVKD. There are 14 residues in the CDR3. Trimming at V came to 4 bases and at J to 5 bases, leaving 5 bases not matched to a gene. CDR3 nucleotides: TGTGCCATCAGTGGGGGACAGGGAGGAACTGAAGCTTTCTTT. Protein product: CAISGGQGGTEAFF.

The rearrangement uses TRBV27 and TRBJ2-7; D unresolved. The CDR3 length is 12 residues. Trimming removed 3 bases at V and 6 bases at J, with 9 bases between. Germline CDR1 and CDR2: MNHEY and SMNVEV (reference sequence). The chain's CDR3 is CASSFPSGEQYF. As DNA, the CDR3 is TGTGCCAGCAGTTTCCCCTCCGGCGAGCAGTACTTC.

The chain is built from TRBV4-3 and TRBJ2-2; no clear D. The length of the CDR3 is 13 residues. Germline V lookup: CDR1 LGHNA, CDR2 YSLEER. V lost 1 base, J lost 5 bases, and 5 bases lay in between. The CDR3 sequence is CASSQVSTGELFF. The DNA of the CDR3 is TGCGCCAGCAGCCAAGTGTCAACCGGGGAGCTGTTTTTT.

The rearrangement uses TRBV7-2 and TRBJ2-5; TRBD2 aligns across 9 bases. The CDR3 is 16 residues long. Unmatched junction bases numbered 5, after V lost 1 base and J lost 2 bases. Germline values: CDR1 SGHTA, CDR2 FQGNSA. The CDR3 sequence: CASSLVAGGQQETQYF. CDR3 DNA: TGTGCCAGCAGCTTAGTCGCGGGGGGGCAGCAAGAGACCCAGTACTTC.

The J gene is TRBJ1-5, the V gene TRBV7-2; 9 bases line up with TRBD1. The CDR3 runs to 13 residues. V was clipped by 4 bases and J by 7 bases; unmatched bases: 2. Germline CDR1 reads SGHTA; CDR2 reads FQGNSA. Here the CDR3 reads CASSYRGQQPQHF. CDR3 nucleotides: TGTGCCAGCAGCTACAGGGGGCAACAGCCCCAGCATTTT.

The chain links TRBV12-2 to TRBJ1-5; no check of the table's D call, TRBD1, against the DNA was made. TRBV12-2 is a recognized pseudogene. This CDR3 is 17 amino acids long. The CDR3 is CASRLARQGRGNQPQHF. CDR3 nucleotides: TGTGCAAGTCGCTTAGCGCGACAGGGACGGGGCAATCAGCCCCAGCATTTT.

The chain has TRBV2 and TRBJ1-2; TRBD1 is a possible D gene (5 bases). Germline lookup yields CDR1 SNHLY and CDR2 FYNNEI. The V gene lost 8 bases and the J gene lost 4 bases, with 14 bases spanning the gap. This CDR3 has 13 residues. The CDR3 loop reads CASLTEQSYGYTF. The DNA of the CDR3 is TGTGCCAGCCTGACAGAACAATCCTATGGCTACACCTTC.